This is a list of T cell receptor beta chains from one sample in a study of blood T cell repertoires in COVID-19. Sequencing was performed with immunoSEQ multiplex PCR; in TCRdb, only in-frame clones are kept and a portion is missing. The data contain 130,000 to 150,000 clones, approximately 88% of them singletons. The sequenced sample consisted of peripheral blood. The receptors were gathered from a human donor in a cohort sampled during active COVID-19. The CDR3 runs from the conserved cysteine through the conserved F or W. Each record gives: J gene, V gene, clone size, D gene, CDR3 DNA, CDR3 protein. The D gene is left open where the match is weak. The size entry is marked missing in some rows and otherwise reads once, few, many or a size class.

TRBJ1-1 TRBV5-4 few NA TGTGCCAGCAGCTCAGAGAACACTGAAGCTTTCTTT CASSSENTEAFF
TRBJ1-6 TRBV12-3/TRBV12-4 NA NA TGTGCCAGCAGCTTTCAACCCGATCAGGCCCTCCACTTT CASSFQPDQALHF
TRBJ2-1 TRBV7-6 NA TRBD2 TGTGCCAGCAGCTTAGTCGCGGGAGGTTATAATGAGCAGTTCTTC CASSLVAGGYNEQFF
TRBJ2-5 TRBV7-9 NA NA TGTGCCAGCAGCCCGGGTGGAGGGGCAGAGACCCAGTACTTC CASSPGGGAETQYF
TRBJ1-5 TRBV30 NA TRBD1 TGTGCCTTGGGGACAGCCGGACGGCAGCCCCAGCATTTT CALGTAGRQPQHF
TRBJ2-5 TRBV6-6 NA NA TGTGCCAGCAGTCCCCGGTCACAAGAGACCCAGTACTTC CASSPRSQETQYF
TRBJ2-1 TRBV6-1 NA TRBD1 TGTGCCAGCAGTGGGGATGTGACAGGGTATCGGAGCAATGAGCAGTTCTTC CASSGDVTGYRSNEQFF
TRBJ2-1 TRBV24-1 NA NA TGTGCCACCAGTGATTCCCATACTCCTAAGCAGTTCTTC CATSDSHTPKQFF
TRBJ2-1 TRBV5-1 NA NA TGCGCCAGCAGCTGGACTTCAGCAAGCCAGTACAATGAGCAGTTCTTC CASSWTSASQYNEQFF
TRBJ2-5 TRBV19 NA NA TGTGCCAGTAGTATAGCCAGGGGGGAGATGGAGACCCAGTACTTC CASSIARGEMETQYF
TRBJ1-4 TRBV5-1 NA TRBD1 TGCGCCAGCAGCTTGGGTACAGGGGGGAAACTGTTTTTT CASSLGTGGKLFF
TRBJ1-2 TRBV14 NA NA TGTGCCAGCAGCCAAGGACAGCAAACCTATGGCTACACCTTC CASSQGQQTYGYTF
TRBJ1-2 TRBV23-1 NA NA TGCGCCAGCAGTCAATGGAGGAGGAGGGCGCGGGGCTACACCTTC CASSQWRRRARGYTF
TRBJ2-7 TRBV18 NA TRBD1 TGTGCCAGCTCACAATCGGGACAGGGCTCAGGTGAGCAGTACTTC CASSQSGQGSGEQYF
TRBJ2-2 TRBV7-9 NA NA TGTGCCAGCAGTGAAGTACGACAGGAAACCGGGGAGCTGTTTTTT CASSEVRQETGELFF
TRBJ1-1 TRBV5-4 NA NA TGTGCCAGCAGCTTAAAACAGGTTACCCGTGAAGCTTTCTTT CASSLKQVTREAFF
TRBJ2-1 TRBV25-1 NA TRBD1 TGTGCCAGGGGGACAGGGGGCTTATACAATGAGCAGTTCTTC CARGTGGLYNEQFF
TRBJ2-2 TRBV4-2 once TRBD2 TGTGCCAGCAGGCGGACTAGCGGGGACGCCGGGGAGCTGTTTTTT CASRRTSGDAGELFF
TRBJ1-1 TRBV3-1/TRBV3-2 NA TRBD1 TGTGCCAGCAGCCAAGATTGGGTGACAGGGTTTTTGAACACTGAAGCTTTCTTT CASSQDWVTGFLNTEAFF
TRBJ2-1 TRBV7-9 NA NA TGTGCCAGCAGCTTAGACATAAATGAGCAGTTCTTC CASSLDINEQFF
TRBJ2-7 TRBV11-3 NA TRBD1 TGTGCCAGCAGCTTGGGACAGGGGCCGACCTACGAGCAGTACTTC CASSLGQGPTYEQYF
TRBJ2-1 TRBV9 NA NA TGTGCCAGCAGCCGGGACACCACAAGGTCCTACAATGAGCAGTTCTTC CASSRDTTRSYNEQFF
TRBJ2-1 TRBV10-3 once TRBD1 TGTGCCGCCTCGACAGGGGACTCCGGTTACAATGAGCAGTTCTTC CAASTGDSGYNEQFF
TRBJ2-1 TRBV15 NA TRBD1 TGTGCCACCAGCAGGGGGACAGGCATCTACAATGAGCAGTTCTTC CATSRGTGIYNEQFF
TRBJ2-1 TRBV27 NA NA TGTGCCAGCAGACAGGGATTATGGTTCTTC CASRQGLWFF
TRBJ1-3 TRBV3-1/TRBV3-2 once NA TGTGCCAGCAGCTTGCTCCCATCATCAGCAGGGAACACCATATATTTT CASSLLPSSAGNTIYF
TRBJ1-3 TRBV9 NA TRBD1 TGTGCCAGCAGCCCGGGACAGGCGGACACCATATATTTT CASSPGQADTIYF
TRBJ1-2 TRBV28 NA NA TGTGCCAGCAGTTTAAATAGGAGTAACTACACCTTC CASSLNRSNYTF
TRBJ2-5 TRBV30 NA TRBD2 TGTGCCTATCGTACTAGCGGGATTAAAGAGACCCAGTACTTC CAYRTSGIKETQYF
TRBJ2-2 TRBV30 few NA TGTGCCTGGTCCAGCGGCACGAACACCGGGGAGCTGTTTTTT CAWSSGTNTGELFF
TRBJ2-1 TRBV5-1 NA NA TGCGCCAGCACTCGTGGGCAGGGGAGCTTTTATGAGCAGTTCTTC CASTRGQGSFYEQFF
TRBJ2-5 TRBV9 few NA TGTGCCAGCAGCCTAAATACGGGTGCCCAAGAGACCCAGTACTTC CASSLNTGAQETQYF
TRBJ2-2 TRBV7-9 NA TRBD2 TGTGCCAGCAGCTCACCAGCGGGGGGGCCCACCGGGGAGCTGTTTTTT CASSSPAGGPTGELFF
TRBJ2-1 TRBV10-3 NA NA TGTGCCGCCGACCGGGATGGATACAATGAGCAGTTCTTC CAADRDGYNEQFF
TRBJ1-1 TRBV5-1 NA NA TGCGCCAGCAGCGGGGGGTATGGGGACACTGAAGCTTTCTTT CASSGGYGDTEAFF
TRBJ2-1 TRBV10-1 NA TRBD2 TGCGCCAGCAGTGAATCATTGGGACTAGGTTACAATGAGCAGTTCTTC CASSESLGLGYNEQFF
TRBJ1-6 TRBV10-3 NA TRBD1 TGTGCCATCAGTGACTCGGGACAGTTAAATTCACCCCTCCACTTT CAISDSGQLNSPLHF
TRBJ2-1 TRBV5-4 NA TRBD2 TGTGCCAGCAGCTTGTTAGGAGGCGGGGGGGCCAGCTACAATGAGCAGTTCTTC CASSLLGGGGASYNEQFF
TRBJ1-1 TRBV5-4 NA NA TGTGCCAGCAGCTCGGCGGGGGCTGGGGACACTGAAGCTTTCTTT CASSSAGAGDTEAFF
TRBJ1-2 TRBV5-6 NA NA TGTGCCAGCAGCTCAGCGGGACACCCAAACTATGGCTACACCTTC CASSSAGHPNYGYTF
TRBJ1-5 TRBV28 NA TRBD1 TGTGCCAGCAACCAGGGGGCCAATCAGCCCCAGCATTTT CASNQGANQPQHF
TRBJ2-1 TRBV7-3 NA TRBD2 TGTGCCAGCGGCGGGGGGGCCCACAATGAGCAGTTCTTC CASGGGAHNEQFF
TRBJ2-2 TRBV5-5 NA TRBD2 TGTGCCAGCAGCCCGGGACTAGCGGGAAGATCGGCGAACACCGGGGAGCTGTTTTTT CASSPGLAGRSANTGELFF
TRBJ1-6 TRBV23-1 NA TRBD1 TGCGCCAGCAGTCAACCCGTCCTGAGACAGGGGTTCTCCTATAATTCACCCCTCCACTTT CASSQPVLRQGFSYNSPLHF
TRBJ2-7 TRBV7-9 NA TRBD1 TGTGCCAGCACCGGAATTCTATGGACAGGATACTACGAGCAGTACTTC CASTGILWTGYYEQYF
TRBJ1-1 TRBV7-9 few TRBD1 TGTGCCAGCAGCTTTGGGACAGGGGGCGGCACTGAAGCTTTCTTT CASSFGTGGGTEAFF
TRBJ2-3 TRBV7-9 NA NA TGTGCCAGCAGCAGCACAGGGCTTCACACAGATACGCAGTATTTT CASSSTGLHTDTQYF
TRBJ2-1 TRBV5-1 NA NA TGCGCCAGCAGCTTGGGTCTTCGGGGTGATGAGCAGTTCTTC CASSLGLRGDEQFF
TRBJ2-2 TRBV20-1 NA NA TGCAGTGCTAGAGCGGGGGGGGAGCTGTTTTTT CSARAGGELFF
TRBJ2-5 TRBV2 NA NA TGTGCCAGCACCATTCAGGGAAGAGGAGAGACCCAGTACTTC CASTIQGRGETQYF